Shown below are 24 T cell receptor beta chains from a single sample sequenced in a study of blood T cell repertoires in COVID-19. Sequenced by immunoSEQ multiplex PCR; TCRdb stores in-frame clones only, minus some. The table lists fewer than 250,000 clones, more than 80% of them singletons. Sequencing was done on a sample of PBMCs or T cells enriched from blood (not recorded which). The receptor source for this set is a man aged 60 to 75 who had recovered from COVID-19.

V is TRBV7-9 and J is TRBJ2-4; D unresolved. Looked up from germline, CDR1 is SEHNR and CDR2 is FQNEAQ (reference sequence). The CDR3 has 11 amino acids. With 7 bases removed from V and 8 bases from J, the gap between germline ends came to 9 bases. The CDR3 spells CASTLSDIQYF. In DNA, the CDR3 is TGTGCCAGCACGCTCAGTGACATTCAGTACTTC.

The chain links TRBV18 to TRBJ1-5, with 8 bases matching TRBD1. J was trimmed by 6 bases and V by 3 bases; bases with no gene match: 7. Germline V gene data show CDR1 as KGHSH and CDR2 as LQKENI. The CDR3 has 15 amino acids. CDR3 nucleotide sequence: TGTGCCAGCTCACCGACAGGGGTTCGGAGTCAGCCCCAGCATTTT. Translated, it gives CASSPTGVRSQPQHF. The full variable domain, rest sourced from reference TRBV18 and TRBJ1-5, is NAGVMQNPRHLVRRRGQEARLRCSPMKGHSHVYWYRQLPEEGLKFMVYLQKENIIDESGMPKERFSAEFPKEGPSILRIQQVVRGDSAAYFCASSPTGVRSQPQHFGDGTRLSIL.

V is TRBV7-2 and J is TRBJ2-1; weak D call: TRBD1 (5 bases). Germline-derived CDR1 and CDR2 are SGHTA and FQGNSA. The CDR3 runs 15 residues. V was pared by 1 base and J by 4 bases, with 11 bases between. The CDR3 region is CASSLGDRDYNEQFF. The CDR3 coding sequence is TGTGCCAGCAGCTTAGGAGACAGAGATTACAATGAGCAGTTCTTC. Together with reference TRBV7-2 and TRBJ2-1, the CDR3 gives the full variable domain: GAGVSQSPSNKVTEKGKDVELRCDPISGHTALYWYRQSLGQGLEFLIYFQGNSAPDKSGLPSDRFSAERTGGSVSTLTIQRTQQEDSAVYLCASSLGDRDYNEQFFGPGTRLTVL.

The J gene is TRBJ2-1, the V gene TRBV5-1; D is perhaps TRBD2 (6 bases). From germline, CDR1 is SGHRS and CDR2 YFSETQ. Trimming pared 0 bases from V and 8 bases from J, leaving 15 bases between. The CDR3 spans 15 residues. The CDR3 region is CASSLVSAGSDEQFF. In nucleotides, the CDR3 is TGCGCCAGCAGCTTGGTTTCGGCGGGGAGTGATGAGCAGTTCTTC.

In its sample, this clone was seen once. Other DNA sequences within the sample encode an identical CDR3. The CDR3 here is CASSLVAGANYGYTF. In nucleotides, the CDR3 is TGTGCCAGCAGCTTAGTAGCAGGGGCTAACTATGGCTACACCTTC. The V call is TRBV7-2, the J call TRBJ1-2; D is perhaps TRBD1 (6 bases). There are 15 residues in the CDR3. Germline CDR1 and CDR2: SGHTA and FQGNSA. The V end lost 1 base, the J end lost 0 bases, and 9 bases lay between the germline ends. The variable domain in full, with the rest retrieved from reference TRBV7-2 and TRBJ1-2, is GAGVSQSPSNKVTEKGKDVELRCDPISGHTALYWYRQSLGQGLEFLIYFQGNSAPDKSGLPSDRFSAERTGGSVSTLTIQRTQQEDSAVYLCASSLVAGANYGYTFGSGTRLTVV.

The chain uses TRBV4-2 and TRBJ1-2; 7 bases map to TRBD1. Germline V gene lookup returns CDR1 LGHNA and CDR2 YNFKEQ. This CDR3 has 16 amino acids. Germline trimming cut 0 bases from V and 4 bases from J; bases unmatched to any gene: 8. This chain's CDR3 is CASSQESRTGLYGYTF. The CDR3 DNA follows: TGTGCCAGCAGCCAAGAATCGCGGACAGGACTCTATGGCTACACCTTC.

The chain carries TRBV7-2 and TRBJ2-1; TRBD2 matches at 9 bases. Per germline, CDR1 SGHTA and CDR2 FQGNSA. This CDR3 spans 13 amino acids. J was trimmed by 8 bases and V by 6 bases; bases with no gene match: 5. For the CDR3, the DNA is TGTGCCAGCAGTTGGACTAGCGCCCATGAGCAGTTCTTC. Its protein is CASSWTSAHEQFF.

This CDR3 is CASSPDRLAGGYEQYF. The CDR3 DNA reads as TGTGCCAGCAGCCCCGATAGACTAGCGGGGGGATACGAGCAGTACTTC. The rearrangement uses TRBV3-1 (or the pseudogene TRBV3-2) and TRBJ2-7; 13 bases are a match to TRBD2. The CDR3 is 16 amino acids. Germline V gene lookup returns CDR1 LGHDT and CDR2 YNNKEL (reference sequence). J gave up 4 bases and V 4 bases, and 7 bases lay outside the gene matches.

V is TRBV25-1 and J is TRBJ2-1; 10 bases are a match to TRBD2. CDR3 size: 18 residues. V trimming: 1 base; J trimming: 5 bases; junction bases outside the gene matches: 11. In germline, CDR1 is MGHDK, CDR2 SYGVNS. CDR3 nucleotides: TGTGCCAGCAGTGAATTAGGTAGCGGGGGGCCGTGGGACAATGAGCAGTTCTTC. Protein product: CASSELGSGGPWDNEQFF.

This clone appeared a single time. This chain joins TRBV11-2 and TRBJ1-1; no clear D. Germline lookup yields CDR1 SGHAT and CDR2 FQNNGV. The CDR3 consists of 13 residues. Trimming removed 3 bases from V and 3 bases from J, with 8 bases in between. The CDR3, as DNA: TGTGCCAGCAGCTTCCTTACGGACACTGAAGCTTTCTTT. Translated: CASSFLTDTEAFF. Looking up the rest from reference TRBV11-2 and TRBJ1-1 gives the full variable domain: EAGVAQSPRYKIIEKRQSVAFWCNPISGHATLYWYQQILGQGPKLLIQFQNNGVVDDSQLPKDRFSAERLKGVDSTLKIQPAKLEDSAVYLCASSFLTDTEAFFGQGTRLTVV.

This clone was seen only once. The J gene is TRBJ2-1, the V gene TRBV7-3; D not certain. The germline gives CDR1 SGHTA, CDR2 FQGTGA. This CDR3 region has 14 residues. The V gene lost 0 bases and the J gene lost 3 bases, with 6 bases spanning the gap. In DNA, the CDR3 is TGTGCCAGCAGCTTAACCAGCGACTACAATGAGCAGTTCTTC. Translation gives CASSLTSDYNEQFF.

This clone was counted between two and nine times. The chain couples TRBV6-5 to TRBJ2-7; 8 bases fit TRBD1. With 6 bases clipped from V and 2 bases from J, the junction kept 9 bases outside the gene matches. Germline CDR1 is MNHEY and CDR2 is SVGAGI. This CDR3 is 15 amino acids long. CDR3 DNA: TGTGCCAGCAGGCCAGCTCGGGACAGGCCCTACGAGCAGTACTTC. This encodes CASRPARDRPYEQYF.

The gene calls are TRBV5-6 and TRBJ1-2, with TRBD1 as a possible D gene (5 bases). The V and J ends lost 3 bases and 3 bases respectively, with 15 bases between them. Per germline, CDR1 SGHDT and CDR2 YYEEEE. The CDR3 sequence is 15 residues long. CDR3 DNA sequence: TGTGCCAGCAGCTGGGGGAGGGGAGCCGACTATGGCTACACCTTC. Translation gives CASSWGRGADYGYTF.

This clone appeared a single time. The chain links TRBV7-9 to TRBJ1-1, with a tentative D call TRBD1 (6 bases). Germline-derived CDR1 and CDR2 are SEHNR and FQNEAQ (reference sequence). The CDR3 has 17 residues. The V end was cut by 4 bases, the J end by 1 base, with 19 bases between. CDR3 residues: CASSYGQYSYWNTEAFF. CDR3 coding DNA: TGTGCCAGCAGCTACGGACAGTATAGTTACTGGAACACTGAAGCTTTCTTT.

The CDR3 DNA sequence: TGCAGTGCTAGTTCAGGGTCCTTTGGCTACACCTTC. The encoded protein is CSASSGSFGYTF. The chain employs TRBV20-1 and TRBJ1-2; perhaps TRBD1 as D (5 bases). There are 12 residues in the CDR3. Germline-derived CDR1 and CDR2 are DFQATT and SNEGSKA (reference sequence). Trimming stripped 3 bases from V and 7 bases from J, with 12 bases between.

V is TRBV12-3 or TRBV12-4 and J is TRBJ1-1, with TRBD1 as a possible D gene (6 bases). This CDR3 spans 13 amino acids. V lost 4 bases to trimming and J lost 4 bases, with 10 bases between them. The CDR3 protein is CASSYQGGTEAFF. CDR3 nucleotides: TGTGCCAGCAGTTACCAAGGGGGCACTGAAGCTTTCTTT.

The rearrangement joins TRBV21-1 to TRBJ1-2; the table gives TRBD1 as D, unverified against the DNA. TRBV21-1 counts as a pseudogene. The CDR3 has 15 amino acids. The CDR3 here is CASSKTSTGRYGYTF. Written as DNA, the CDR3 is TGTGCCAGCAGCAAAACTTCGACAGGGAGGTATGGCTACACCTTC.

V gene TRBV30 combines with J gene TRBJ2-3; D might be TRBD2 (7 bases). CDR3 size: 14 residues. V gave up 1 base and J gave up 6 bases, with 14 bases separating them. Germline V lookup: CDR1 GTSNPN, CDR2 SVGIG (reference sequence). The CDR3 protein is CAWSGGGHRDTQYF. For the CDR3, the DNA is TGTGCCTGGAGTGGGGGGGGCCATAGGGATACGCAGTATTTT.

The chain joins TRBV4-3 to TRBJ1-1; D gene unclear. V dropped 1 base and J dropped 9 bases, with 12 bases sitting between them. Germline V lookup: CDR1 LGHNA, CDR2 YSLEER. The CDR3 has 13 residues. This CDR3 is CASSQVIGLQAFF. DNA for the CDR3: TGCGCCAGCAGCCAAGTGATCGGTTTGCAAGCTTTCTTT.

The chain has TRBV7-9 and TRBJ2-5, with 11 bases identical to TRBD1. CDR1 SEHNR and CDR2 FQNEAQ come from the germline V gene (reference sequence). The CDR3 sequence is 17 residues long. Losses at the gene ends were 5 bases for V and 4 bases for J; bases not matched to a gene: 12. CDR3 sequence (DNA): TGTGCCAGCAGCCCCGCCAGGACAGGGGGCTTTATAGAGACCCAGTACTTC. Translation gives CASSPARTGGFIETQYF.

V usage is TRBV3-1 (or the pseudogene TRBV3-2) and J usage is TRBJ1-1; D is uncertain. CDR1 is LGHDT, CDR2 YNNKEL, per germline (reference sequence). Trimming left V 4 bases short and J 4 bases short, with 16 bases between. The CDR3 is 15 residues long. CDR3 sequence: CASSLTGGRFTEAFF. The CDR3 DNA is TGTGCCAGCAGCCTCACCGGAGGAAGGTTCACTGAAGCTTTCTTT.

V is TRBV12-3 or TRBV12-4 and J is TRBJ1-4; D is unresolved. The CDR3 runs 13 residues. Trimming left V 1 base short and J 8 bases short, with 8 bases between. CDR3 protein: CASSLGRVEKLFF. The CDR3 region has the DNA TGTGCCAGCAGTTTAGGGAGAGTCGAAAAACTGTTTTTT.

This clone has only one observation. The chain links TRBV7-3 to TRBJ2-3; 9 bases are shared with TRBD1. Losses at the gene ends were 5 bases for V and 1 base for J; bases not matched to a gene: 7. Germline V gene data show CDR1 as SGHTA and CDR2 as FQGTGA. This CDR3 has 16 residues. As DNA, the CDR3 is TGTGCCAGCAGCCAAACACAGGGGGCGGGCACAGATACGCAGTATTTT. Encoded protein: CASSQTQGAGTDTQYF. The variable domain in full, with the rest retrieved from reference TRBV7-3 and TRBJ2-3, is GAGVSQTPSNKVTEKGKYVELRCDPISGHTALYWYRQSLGQGPEFLIYFQGTGAADDSGLPNDRFFAVRPEGSVSTLKIQRTERGDSAVYLCASSQTQGAGTDTQYFGPGTRLTVL.

This CDR3 is CASRGGLPYEQYF. The CDR3, as DNA: TGTGCCAGCAGGGGGGGGTTACCCTACGAGCAGTACTTC. V is TRBV6-6 and J is TRBJ2-7; 7 nucleotides agree with TRBD2. Germline loops: CDR1 MNHNY, CDR2 SVGAGI (reference sequence). J was trimmed by 2 bases and V by 6 bases; bases with no gene match: 4. This CDR3 contains 13 residues.